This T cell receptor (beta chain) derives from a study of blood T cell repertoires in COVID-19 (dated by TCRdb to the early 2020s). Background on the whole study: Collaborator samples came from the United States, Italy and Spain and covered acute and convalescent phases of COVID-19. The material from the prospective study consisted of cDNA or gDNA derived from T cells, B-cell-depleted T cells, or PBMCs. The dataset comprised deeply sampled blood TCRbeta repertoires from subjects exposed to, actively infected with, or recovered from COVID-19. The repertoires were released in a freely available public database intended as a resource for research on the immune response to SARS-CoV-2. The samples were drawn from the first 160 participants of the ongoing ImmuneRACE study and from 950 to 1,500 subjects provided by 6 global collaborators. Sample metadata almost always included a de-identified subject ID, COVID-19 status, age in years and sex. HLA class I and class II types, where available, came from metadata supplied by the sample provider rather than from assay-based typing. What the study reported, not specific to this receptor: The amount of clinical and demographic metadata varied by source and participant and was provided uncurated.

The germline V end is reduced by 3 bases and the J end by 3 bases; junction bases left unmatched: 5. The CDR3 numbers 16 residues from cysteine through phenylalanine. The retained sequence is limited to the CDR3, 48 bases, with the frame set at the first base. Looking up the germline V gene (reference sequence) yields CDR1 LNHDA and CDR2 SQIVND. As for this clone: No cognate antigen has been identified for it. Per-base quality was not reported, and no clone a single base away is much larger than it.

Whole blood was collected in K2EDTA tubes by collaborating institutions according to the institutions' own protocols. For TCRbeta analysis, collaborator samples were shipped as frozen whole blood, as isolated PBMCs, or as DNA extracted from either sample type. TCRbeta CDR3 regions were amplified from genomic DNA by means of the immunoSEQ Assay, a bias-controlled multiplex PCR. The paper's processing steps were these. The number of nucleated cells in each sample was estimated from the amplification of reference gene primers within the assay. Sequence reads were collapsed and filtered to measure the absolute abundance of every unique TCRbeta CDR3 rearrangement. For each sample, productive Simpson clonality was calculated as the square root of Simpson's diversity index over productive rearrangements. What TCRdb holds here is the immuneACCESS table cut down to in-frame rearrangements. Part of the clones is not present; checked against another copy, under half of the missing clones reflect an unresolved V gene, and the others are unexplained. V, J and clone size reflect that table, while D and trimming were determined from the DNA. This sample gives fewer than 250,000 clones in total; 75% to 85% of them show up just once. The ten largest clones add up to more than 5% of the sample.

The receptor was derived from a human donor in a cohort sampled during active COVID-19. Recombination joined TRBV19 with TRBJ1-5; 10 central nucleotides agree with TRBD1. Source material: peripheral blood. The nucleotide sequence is TGTGCCAGTAGTATTTTTGGGACAGGGGTCAATCAGCCCCAGCATTTT. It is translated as CASSIFGTGVNQPQHF. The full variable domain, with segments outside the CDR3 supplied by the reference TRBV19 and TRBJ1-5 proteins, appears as DGGITQSPKYLFRKEGQNVTLSCEQNLNHDAMYWYRQDPGQGLRLIYYSQIVNDFQKGDIAEGYSVSREKKESFPLTVTSAQKNPTAFYLCASSIFGTGVNQPQHFGDGTRLSIL.